This TCR beta chain was identified in a study of CD4 and CD8 cells across lung adenocarcinoma regions. MiXCR, run by TCRdb on the PCR reads, gives a single entry per CDR3 protein. The table lists around 20,000 distinct CDR3 sequences, 51% of them singletons, with around 54% in the top ten. CDR1 and CDR2 from the germline V gene are WSHSY and SAAADI. Trimming took off 8 bases at V and 5 bases at J, with 9 bases between the two ends. CDR3 size: 11 residues. Samples came from patients with localized non-small cell lung adenocarcinoma. The sample consisted of CD8+ T cells from the center of a lung tumor. This chain joins TRBV10-2 and TRBJ2-5; D gene ambiguous. The TCR sequence derives from a female donor with lung adenocarcinoma. The CD4 and CD8 labels of this study may be unreliable. This CDR3 reads CASASVETQYF. CDR3 sequence (DNA): TGCGCCAGCGCGAGTGTTGAGACCCAGTACTTC.